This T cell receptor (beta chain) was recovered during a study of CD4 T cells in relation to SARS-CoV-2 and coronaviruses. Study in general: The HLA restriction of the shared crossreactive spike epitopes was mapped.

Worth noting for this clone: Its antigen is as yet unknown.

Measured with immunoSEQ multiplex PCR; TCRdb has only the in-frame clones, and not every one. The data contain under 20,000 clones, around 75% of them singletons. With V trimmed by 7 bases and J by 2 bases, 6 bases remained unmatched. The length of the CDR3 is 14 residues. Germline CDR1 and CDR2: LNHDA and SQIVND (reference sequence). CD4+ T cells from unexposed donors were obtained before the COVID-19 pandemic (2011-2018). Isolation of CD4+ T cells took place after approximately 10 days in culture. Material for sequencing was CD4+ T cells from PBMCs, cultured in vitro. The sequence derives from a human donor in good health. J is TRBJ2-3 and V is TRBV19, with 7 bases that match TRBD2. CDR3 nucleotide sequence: TGTGCCAGTAACCCTAGCGGATCCACAGATACGCAGTATTTT. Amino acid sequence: CASNPSGSTDTQYF.